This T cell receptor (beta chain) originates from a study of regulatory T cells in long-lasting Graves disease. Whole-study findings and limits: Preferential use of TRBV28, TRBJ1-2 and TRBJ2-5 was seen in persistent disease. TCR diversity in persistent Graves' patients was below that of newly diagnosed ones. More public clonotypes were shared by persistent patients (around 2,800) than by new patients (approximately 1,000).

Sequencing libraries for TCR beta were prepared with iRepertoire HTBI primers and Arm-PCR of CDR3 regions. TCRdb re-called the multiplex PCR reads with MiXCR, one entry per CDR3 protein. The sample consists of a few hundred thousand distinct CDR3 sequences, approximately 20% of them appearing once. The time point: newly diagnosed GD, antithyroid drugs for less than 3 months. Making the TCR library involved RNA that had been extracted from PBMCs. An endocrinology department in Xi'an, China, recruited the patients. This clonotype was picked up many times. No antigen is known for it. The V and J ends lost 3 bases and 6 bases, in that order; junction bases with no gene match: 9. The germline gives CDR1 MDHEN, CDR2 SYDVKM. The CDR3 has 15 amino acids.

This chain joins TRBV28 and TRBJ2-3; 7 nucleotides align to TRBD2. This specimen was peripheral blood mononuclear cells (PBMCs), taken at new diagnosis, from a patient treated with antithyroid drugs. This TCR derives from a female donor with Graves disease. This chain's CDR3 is CASSFSSGAADTQYF. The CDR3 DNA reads TGTGCCAGCAGTTTCTCGAGCGGGGCGGCGGATACGCAGTATTTT.